These 16 T cell receptor beta chains were sequenced from one sample in a study of blood T cell repertoires in COVID-19. The assay was immunoSEQ multiplex PCR, and TCRdb's table has in-frame clones only and misses some. The data contain tens of thousands of clones, roughly 88% of them seen just once; the ten biggest clones take up about 8%. Sequenced material: peripheral blood. Source of these receptors: an older woman with acute or convalescent COVID-19.

Here the CDR3 reads CASSQVGSSQNTEAFF. The DNA of the CDR3 is TGCGCCAGCAGCCAAGTTGGTAGTTCCCAGAACACTGAAGCTTTCTTT. V gene TRBV4-1 combines with J gene TRBJ1-1; no definite D call. CDR1 is MGHRA, CDR2 YSYEKL, per germline. V was clipped by 1 base and J by 1 base, with 13 bases between them. CDR3 length equals 16 residues.

This rearrangement joins TRBV24-1 to TRBJ2-5; tentatively, D is TRBD2 (7 bases). CDR3 length: 17 amino acids. V was shortened by 4 bases and J by 1 base, with 18 bases between the two germline ends. Germline CDR1 and CDR2: KGHDR and SFDVKD. CDR3 in amino acids: CATSDRGLGGAQETQYF. The CDR3 DNA follows: TGTGCCACCAGTGACCGCGGACTAGGGGGGGCCCAAGAGACCCAGTACTTC.

The V and J genes are TRBV7-9 and TRBJ1-1, with D possibly TRBD1 on 5 matching bases. CDR3 length: 14 amino acids. V was clipped by 5 bases and J by 1 base, with 11 bases between them. CDR1 SEHNR and CDR2 FQNEAQ come from the germline V gene (reference sequence). CDR3 amino acids: CASSPKQENTEAFF. The CDR3 region has the DNA TGTGCCAGCAGCCCGAAACAGGAGAACACTGAAGCTTTCTTT. The whole variable domain, remainder taken from reference TRBV7-9 and TRBJ1-1, is DTGVSQNPRHKITKRGQNVTFRCDPISEHNRLYWYRQTLGQGPEFLTYFQNEAQLEKSRLLSDRFSAERPKGSFSTLEIQRTEQGDSAMYLCASSPKQENTEAFFGQGTRLTVV.

The chain couples TRBV19 to TRBJ2-1; D may be TRBD1 (6 bases). Germline CDR1 reads LNHDA; CDR2 reads SQIVND (reference sequence). V was clipped by 8 bases and J by 6 bases, with 23 bases between them. The CDR3 covers 16 residues. CDR3 DNA: TGTGCCAGTTCCTCGGACAGCAGGCCGTACGTCAATGAGCAGTTCTTC. Protein sequence: CASSSDSRPYVNEQFF.

This chain connects TRBV5-6 to TRBJ2-3; 12 bases match TRBD2. Trimming at V came to 0 bases and at J to 3 bases, leaving 5 bases not matched to a gene. The CDR3 has 17 residues. From germline, CDR1 is SGHDT and CDR2 YYEEEE. The CDR3 nucleotides are TGTGCCAGCAGCTTGGAGCTAGCGGGGGGGCCTACAGATACGCAGTATTTT. Protein: CASSLELAGGPTDTQYF. The whole variable domain, remainder taken from reference TRBV5-6 and TRBJ2-3, is DAGVTQSPTHLIKTRGQQVTLRCSPKSGHDTVSWYQQALGQGPQFIFQYYEEEERQRGNFPDRFSGHQFPNYSSELNVNALLLGDSALYLCASSLELAGGPTDTQYFGPGTRLTVL.

The chain links TRBV14 to TRBJ2-3; 10 bases align to TRBD1. This CDR3 contains 13 residues. CDR1 is SGHDN and CDR2 is FVKESK in the germline V gene. Trimming cost V 4 bases and J 8 bases; bases outside gene matches: 3. The CDR3 sequence is CASSPGQGITQYF. Here the CDR3 DNA reads TGTGCCAGCAGCCCGGGACAGGGGATTACGCAGTATTTT.

The chain is built from TRBV3-1 (or the pseudogene TRBV3-2) and TRBJ2-7; 7 bases line up with TRBD1. Trimming took 6 bases from V and 0 from J; bases not matched to a gene: 8. CDR3 size: 15 residues. The germline gives CDR1 LGHDT, CDR2 YNNKEL (reference sequence). In DNA, the CDR3 is TGTGCCAGCAGTCCGACAGGGAAGATCTCCTACGAGCAGTACTTC. Protein product: CASSPTGKISYEQYF.

This clone appeared once. The rearrangement joins TRBV3-1 (or the pseudogene TRBV3-2) to TRBJ1-5, with D perhaps matching TRBD1 (5 bases). The CDR3 sequence is 14 residues long. In germline, CDR1 is LGHDT, CDR2 YNNKEL (reference sequence). Between the trimmed V and J ends, which lost 1 base and 4 bases, there was a span of 8 bases. CDR3 amino acids: CASSQGGQNQPQHF. In DNA form, the CDR3 reads TGTGCCAGCAGCCAAGGGGGCCAGAATCAGCCCCAGCATTTT.

V is TRBV24-1 and J is TRBJ2-3; 10 bases line up with TRBD2. This CDR3 region has 16 residues. The J segment lost 4 bases and the V segment lost 5 bases, leaving 8 bases of the junction unmatched. Germline values: CDR1 KGHDR, CDR2 SFDVKD. DNA for the CDR3: TGTGCCACCAGTGGACTTAGCGGGAGGAACTCAGATACGCAGTATTTT. As protein: CATSGLSGRNSDTQYF.

The rearrangement joins TRBV14 to TRBJ2-2, with 11 bases aligning to TRBD2. This CDR3 is built from 16 residues. CDR1 is SGHDN and CDR2 is FVKESK in the germline V gene. V dropped 4 bases and J dropped 3; count of bases not matched to a gene: 4. The CDR3 DNA reads as TGTGCCAGCAGCCCAGGGACTAGCGGTTACACCGGGGAGCTGTTTTTT. Translation gives CASSPGTSGYTGELFF.

The chain links TRBV5-8 to TRBJ2-7, with D maybe TRBD2 (6 bases). Germline values: CDR1 SGHTS, CDR2 YDEGEE. V lost 2 bases and J 2 bases, leaving 11 bases between the germline ends. This CDR3 is built from 14 residues. CDR3 nucleotide sequence: TGTGCCAGCAGCTTCTCGGGGACTCCCTACGAGCAGTACTTC. It is translated as CASSFSGTPYEQYF. Drawing the rest from reference TRBV5-8 and TRBJ2-7, the complete variable domain is EAGVTQSPTHLIKTRGQQATLRCSPISGHTSVYWYQQALGLGLQFLLWYDEGEERNRGNFPPRFSGRQFPNYSSELNVNALELEDSALYLCASSFSGTPYEQYFGPGTRLTVT.

The rearrangement links TRBV24-1 to TRBJ2-1; TRBD1 matches 9 bases. This CDR3 is 17 amino acids long. J lost 7 bases, V lost 7 bases, and 16 bases had no gene match. Germline V gene sequence: CDR1 KGHDR, CDR2 SFDVKD. The CDR3 spells CATSQPGQGPKGNEQFF. As DNA, the CDR3 is TGTGCCACCAGCCAACCGGGACAGGGTCCCAAGGGGAATGAGCAGTTCTTC.

This sequence joins TRBV19 and TRBJ2-5, with D possibly being TRBD2 (5 bases). The germline CDR1 and CDR2 sequences are LNHDA and SQIVND (reference sequence). The CDR3 is 13 amino acids. V was trimmed by 6 bases and J by 5 bases, leaving 13 bases between them. CDR3 loop: CASRPSFWETQYF. CDR3 DNA: TGTGCCAGTAGACCTAGCTTCTGGGAGACCCAGTACTTC.

This chain links TRBV28 with TRBJ2-1, with TRBD1 identical over 8 bases. The J segment lost 4 bases and the V segment lost 4 bases, leaving 15 bases of the junction unmatched. The CDR3 loop spans 18 amino acids. Germline V CDR1 and CDR2: MDHEN, SYDVKM. CDR3 sequence reads: CASSSKPTRTGLYNEQFF. The CDR3 nucleotides read TGTGCCAGCAGTTCAAAGCCTACTCGGACAGGGTTATACAATGAGCAGTTCTTC.

The chain is built from TRBV5-4 and TRBJ2-7; TRBD2 agrees at 9 bases. Per the germline V gene, CDR1 is SGHNT and CDR2 is YYREEE (reference sequence). The CDR3 extends over 14 amino acids. J lost 4 bases, V lost 4 bases, and 6 bases had no gene match. The CDR3 is CASSRLADQYEQYF. The CDR3 DNA is TGTGCCAGCAGCAGACTAGCGGATCAATACGAGCAGTACTTC.

The J gene is TRBJ1-2, the V gene TRBV14, with D possibly matching TRBD1 (5 bases). CDR1 and CDR2 from the germline V gene are SGHDN and FVKESK. The length of the CDR3 is 13 residues. V gave up 2 bases and J gave up 4 bases, with 8 bases separating them. The CDR3 loop is CASSQTGSYGYTF. Here the CDR3 DNA reads TGTGCCAGCAGCCAAACAGGATCCTATGGCTACACCTTC.